These 2 T cell receptor beta chains originate from one sample sequenced in a study of cytomegalovirus exposure and HLA in healthy donors. PCR used 60 Vbeta primers and 13 Jbeta primers. Sequenced by immunoSEQ multiplex PCR; TCRdb stores in-frame clones only, minus some. The sample consists of about 63,000 clones, almost 75% of them appearing once. Sample: PBMCs. The source of these receptors is a man over 45 in good health and CMV-seronegative.

The V gene is TRBV18, the J gene TRBJ2-7; 7 bases align to TRBD1. The CDR3 extends over 12 amino acids. V shed 5 bases, J shed 5 bases, and the junction held 3 bases outside the gene matches. Germline assignment: CDR1 KGHSH and CDR2 LQKENI. CDR3 nucleotide sequence: TGTGCCAGCTCATCGACAGGGAACGAGCAGTACTTC. It encodes CASSSTGNEQYF. The full variable domain, its missing parts supplied by reference TRBV18 and TRBJ2-7, is NAGVMQNPRHLVRRRGQEARLRCSPMKGHSHVYWYRQLPEEGLKFMVYLQKENIIDESGMPKERFSAEFPKEGPSILRIQQVVRGDSAAYFCASSSTGNEQYFGPGTRLTVT.

The sample holds a few counts of this clone. The chain joins TRBV2 to TRBJ2-7; TRBD1 is a possible D gene (6 bases). V shed 4 bases and J shed 5 bases, with 15 bases lying between them. Germline assignment: CDR1 SNHLY and CDR2 FYNNEI. The CDR3 is made up of 14 amino acids. Here the CDR3 DNA reads TGTGCCAGCAGTGGGGACAAGGTAGTTAACGAGCAGTACTTC. This sequence encodes CASSGDKVVNEQYF.